One and the same sample provided the 8 T cell receptor beta chains below, sequenced in a study of identical twins. Using its own MiXCR run on the 5' RACE reads, TCRdb lists one record per CDR3 protein. The data hold about 690,000 distinct CDR3 sequences, with 6% to 6.5% observed a single time. The sample comprised naive T cells sorted from blood. All receptors come from a man between 18 and 29 years old in good health.

This clonotype occurred many times. CDR3 in amino acids: CASSLGEAGPQPQHF. CDR3 nucleotides: TGTGCCAGCAGCTTAGGAGAAGCGGGCCCGCAGCCCCAGCATTTT. This chain uses TRBV7-9 with TRBJ1-5, with no clear D. The CDR3 loop spans 15 amino acids. The germline V gene encodes CDR1 SEHNR and CDR2 FQNEAQ (reference sequence). Trimming stripped 1 base from V and 7 bases from J, with 14 bases between.

This clonotype was seen many times. This chain uses TRBV5-6 with TRBJ2-4, with D possibly matching TRBD2 (6 bases). CDR3 length equals 14 residues. Germline values: CDR1 SGHDT, CDR2 YYEEEE. The V gene lost 2 bases and the J gene lost 3 bases, with 9 bases spanning the gap. As DNA, the CDR3 is TGTGCCAGCAGCTTAGTGGGAGGCAAAAACATTCAGTACTTC. It is translated as CASSLVGGKNIQYF. The full variable domain, its missing parts supplied by reference TRBV5-6 and TRBJ2-4, is DAGVTQSPTHLIKTRGQQVTLRCSPKSGHDTVSWYQQALGQGPQFIFQYYEEEERQRGNFPDRFSGHQFPNYSSELNVNALLLGDSALYLCASSLVGGKNIQYFGAGTRLSVL.

This clonotype was picked up many times. V gene TRBV12-3 or TRBV12-4 combines with J gene TRBJ2-3; 8 bases match TRBD2. Trimming at V came to 2 bases and at J to 3 bases, leaving 7 bases not matched to a gene. The CDR3 totals 16 residues. CDR3 DNA sequence: TGTGCCAGCAGTTTATTTGGTAGCGGGACGACAGATACGCAGTATTTT. Its translation is CASSLFGSGTTDTQYF.

The CDR3 DNA sequence: TGTGCCTGGACCCTCCCGGGACAGGGGACTGGAAACACCATATATTTT. It encodes CAWTLPGQGTGNTIYF. The V and J genes are TRBV30 and TRBJ1-3, with 10 bases that match TRBD1. Germline CDR1 reads GTSNPN; CDR2 reads SVGIG (reference sequence). After removal of 4 bases from V and 2 bases from J, the junction contained 8 bases not matched to a gene. This CDR3 is 16 amino acids long.

CDR3 loop: CASTTLDTADTQYF. DNA for the CDR3: TGTGCCAGCACAACCCTAGATACCGCAGATACGCAGTATTTT. V usage is TRBV6-2 or TRBV6-3 and J usage is TRBJ2-3; D not certain. V was cut by 7 bases and J by 4 bases, with 15 bases left in between. Germline values: CDR1 MNHEY, CDR2 SVGEGT. The CDR3 totals 14 residues.

This clonotype has a count of ten or more. The chain recombines TRBV10-3 with TRBJ2-7; 9 nucleotides align to TRBD1. The CDR3 totals 12 residues. Germline CDR1 is ENHRY and CDR2 is SYGVKD. Germline trimming cut 10 bases from V and 1 base from J; bases unmatched to any gene: 2. CDR3 sequence: CATGTGSYEQYV. The CDR3 bases are TGTGCCACGGGGACAGGGTCCTACGAGCAGTACGTC.

This clonotype was observed at least ten times. The CDR3 DNA is TGTGCCAGCAGTGTAGCGGGAGGGCCTAGAGAGCAGTTCTTC. Translating gives CASSVAGGPREQFF. The chain recombines TRBV6-1 with TRBJ2-1, with 11 bases fitting TRBD2. CDR3 length: 14 residues. The junction had 6 bases not matched to a gene; V was cut back by 4 bases and J by 10 bases. Germline-derived CDR1 and CDR2 are MNHNS and SASEGT.

This clonotype has ten or more counts. The DNA of the CDR3 is TGTGCCAGCAGTTACCTACCAACTAGCGGTTCCTACAATGAGCAGTTCTTC. Residues: CASSYLPTSGSYNEQFF. The V and J genes are TRBV6-5 and TRBJ2-1, with TRBD2 matching 8 bases. This CDR3 spans 17 amino acids. V lost 2 bases and J lost 1; bases outside the gene matches: 7. CDR1 is MNHEY and CDR2 is SVGAGI in the germline V gene.